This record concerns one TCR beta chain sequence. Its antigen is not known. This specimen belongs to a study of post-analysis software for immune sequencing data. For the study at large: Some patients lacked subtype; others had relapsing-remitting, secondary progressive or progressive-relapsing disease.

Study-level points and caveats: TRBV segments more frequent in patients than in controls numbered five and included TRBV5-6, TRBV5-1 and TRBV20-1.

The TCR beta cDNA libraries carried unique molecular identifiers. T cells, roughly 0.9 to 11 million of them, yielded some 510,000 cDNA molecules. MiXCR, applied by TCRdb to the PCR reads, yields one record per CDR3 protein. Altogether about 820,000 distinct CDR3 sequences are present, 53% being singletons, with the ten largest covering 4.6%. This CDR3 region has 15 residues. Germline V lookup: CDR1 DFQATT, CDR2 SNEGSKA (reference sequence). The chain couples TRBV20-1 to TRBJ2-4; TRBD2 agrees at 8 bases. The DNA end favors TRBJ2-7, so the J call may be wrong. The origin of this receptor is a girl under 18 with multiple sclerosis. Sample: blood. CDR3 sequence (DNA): TGCAGTGCGGCCGGGGATAGCGGGATAACCTACGAGCAGTACTTC. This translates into CSAAGDSGITYEQYF.